This T cell receptor beta chain emerged from a study of T-cell reconstitution after alpha-beta-depleted transplantation in children. The CDR3 consists of 16 residues. The V gene's germline CDR1 is LGHNA and CDR2 YSLEER. V lost 0 bases and J 4 bases, leaving 13 bases between the germline ends. Unique molecular identifiers tagged the TCRbeta library. MiXCR was run by TCRdb on the PCR reads, yielding one entry per CDR3 protein. The table records around 600,000 distinct CDR3 sequences, around 17% of them present only once. The chain carries TRBV4-3 and TRBJ2-1; no reliable D call. The material was PBMCs from the stem cell graft donor, obtained from the stem cell graft. This receptor was taken from a human donor who donated a stem cell graft to a child with acute myeloid leukemia. The CDR3 DNA reads TGCGCCAGCAGCCAAGATAGGCAGGTTACTTACAATGAGCAGTTCTTC. It codes for CASSQDRQVTYNEQFF.